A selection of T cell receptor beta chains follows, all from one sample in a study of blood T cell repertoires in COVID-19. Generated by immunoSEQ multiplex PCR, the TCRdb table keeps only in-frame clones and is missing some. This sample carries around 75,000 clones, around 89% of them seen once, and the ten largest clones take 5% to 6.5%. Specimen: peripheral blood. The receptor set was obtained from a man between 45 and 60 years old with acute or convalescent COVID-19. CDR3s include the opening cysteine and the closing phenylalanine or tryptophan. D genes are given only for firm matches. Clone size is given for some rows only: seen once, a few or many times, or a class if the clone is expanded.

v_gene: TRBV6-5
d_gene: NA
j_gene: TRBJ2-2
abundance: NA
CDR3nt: TGTGCCAGCAGCAAGACCCGGGGCACCGGGGAGCTGTTTTTT
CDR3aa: CASSKTRGTGELFF

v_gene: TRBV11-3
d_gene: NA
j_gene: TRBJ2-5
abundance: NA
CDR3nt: TGTGCCAGCAGCCCCAACGGTTCCGGAGCCCAGTACTTC
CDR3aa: CASSPNGSGAQYF

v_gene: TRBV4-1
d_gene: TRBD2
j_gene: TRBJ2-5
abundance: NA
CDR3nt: TGCGCCAGCAGCCAAGTAGCGGGAGAGGTCGAAGTGGGCGAAGAGACCCAGTACTTC
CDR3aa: CASSQVAGEVEVGEETQYF

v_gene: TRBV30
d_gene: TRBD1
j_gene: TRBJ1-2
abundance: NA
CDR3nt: TGTGCCTGGAATCGTCCCGGGACAGGGGGGTTTTACTATGGCTACACCTTC
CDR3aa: CAWNRPGTGGFYYGYTF

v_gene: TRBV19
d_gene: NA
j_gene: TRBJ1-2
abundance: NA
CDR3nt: TGTGCCAGTAGCGATCCGGGGGGATCACTGGAAAGCTACACCTTC
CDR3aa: CASSDPGGSLESYTF

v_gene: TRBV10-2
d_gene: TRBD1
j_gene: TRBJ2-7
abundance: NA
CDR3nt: TGCGCCAGCAGTGAGGACAGGGCAGACGAGCAGTACTTC
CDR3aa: CASSEDRADEQYF

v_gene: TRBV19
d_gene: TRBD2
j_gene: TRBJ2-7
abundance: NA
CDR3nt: TGTGCCAGTAGAAGGACTAGCGGGACCTTGGAGCAGTACTTC
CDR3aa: CASRRTSGTLEQYF

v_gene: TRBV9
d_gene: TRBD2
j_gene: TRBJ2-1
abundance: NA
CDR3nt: TGTGCCAGCAGCTTAGGGGGGACAGGGAGTACTAGCGGGAGGCTTGAGCAGTTCTTC
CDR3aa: CASSLGGTGSTSGRLEQFF

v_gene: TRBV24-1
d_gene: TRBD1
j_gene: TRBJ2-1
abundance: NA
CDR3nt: TGTGCCACCAGTGACCCGGACAGGAAGCAGTTCTTC
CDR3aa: CATSDPDRKQFF

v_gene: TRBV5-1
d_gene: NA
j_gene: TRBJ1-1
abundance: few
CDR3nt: TGCGCCAGCAGCTTTGGACTCCCCAGTCGAGGTACTGAAGCTTTCTTT
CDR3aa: CASSFGLPSRGTEAFF

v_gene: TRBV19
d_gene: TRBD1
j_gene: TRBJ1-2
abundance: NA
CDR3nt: TGTGCCAGTACGACAGGGAACTATGGCTACACCTTC
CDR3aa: CASTTGNYGYTF

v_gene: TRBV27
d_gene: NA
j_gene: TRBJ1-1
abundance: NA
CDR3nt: TGTGCCAGCAGTTTATCGGCGAACACTGAAGCTTTCTTT
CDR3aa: CASSLSANTEAFF

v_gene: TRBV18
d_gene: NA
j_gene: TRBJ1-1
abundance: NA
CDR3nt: TGTGCCAGCGCCCTCGAAAAGTTTCAGGGCAACACTGAAGCTTTCTTT
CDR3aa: CASALEKFQGNTEAFF

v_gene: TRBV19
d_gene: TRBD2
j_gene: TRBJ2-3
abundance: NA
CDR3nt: TGTGCCAGTAGTATAGACGAGGGACTAAGATTAGATACGCAGTATTTT
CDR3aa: CASSIDEGLRLDTQYF

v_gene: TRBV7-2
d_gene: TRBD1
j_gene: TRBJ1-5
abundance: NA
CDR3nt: TGTGCCAGCAGTGATGGAGACAGGGGAGTAGGTCAGCCCCAGCATTTT
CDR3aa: CASSDGDRGVGQPQHF

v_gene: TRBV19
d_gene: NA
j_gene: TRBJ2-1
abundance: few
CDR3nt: TGTGCCAGTACCGATTCGGGAACTCGATACAATGAGCAGTTCTTC
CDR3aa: CASTDSGTRYNEQFF

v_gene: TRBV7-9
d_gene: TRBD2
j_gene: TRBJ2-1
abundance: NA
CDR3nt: TGTGCCAGCAGCCCCGCGACTAGCGGGAGGGCCCACATTCACAATGAGCAGTTCTTC
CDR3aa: CASSPATSGRAHIHNEQFF

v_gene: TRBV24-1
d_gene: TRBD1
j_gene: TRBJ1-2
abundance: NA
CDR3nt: TGTGCCACCAGTGAGACAGGGGGCCTGGGCTATGGCTACACCTTC
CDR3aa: CATSETGGLGYGYTF

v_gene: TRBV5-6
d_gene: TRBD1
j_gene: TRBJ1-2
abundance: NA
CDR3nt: TGTGCCAGCAGCTCCCTAGACAGGGACGGGGGCTACACCTTC
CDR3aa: CASSSLDRDGGYTF

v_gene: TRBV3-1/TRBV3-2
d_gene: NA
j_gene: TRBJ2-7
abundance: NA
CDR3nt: TGTGCCAGCAGCCAAGGGCCCTACGAGCAGTACTTC
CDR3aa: CASSQGPYEQYF

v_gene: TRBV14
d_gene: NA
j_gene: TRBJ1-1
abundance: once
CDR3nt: TGTGCCAGCAGCCAAGAAGAGGTCACTGAAGCTTTCTTT
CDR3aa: CASSQEEVTEAFF

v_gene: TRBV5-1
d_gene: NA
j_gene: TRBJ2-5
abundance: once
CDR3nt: TGCGCCAGCAGCGGGGGGACGATAGGGGAGACCCAGTACTTC
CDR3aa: CASSGGTIGETQYF

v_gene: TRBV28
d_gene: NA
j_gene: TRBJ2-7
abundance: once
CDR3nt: TGTGCCAGCAGTTTAAGGTGGGGCGCGACGAGGTACGAGCAGTACTTC
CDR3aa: CASSLRWGATRYEQYF

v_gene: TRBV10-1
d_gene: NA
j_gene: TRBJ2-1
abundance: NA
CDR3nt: TGCGCCAGCAGTGACGAGACACCCCCGAACAATGAGCAGTTCTTC
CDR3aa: CASSDETPPNNEQFF

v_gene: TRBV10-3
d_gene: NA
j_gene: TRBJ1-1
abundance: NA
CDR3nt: TGTGCCATCAGTGAGTCAACAGCCACTGAAGCTTTCTTT
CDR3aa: CAISESTATEAFF

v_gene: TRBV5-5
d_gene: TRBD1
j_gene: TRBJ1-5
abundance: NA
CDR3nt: TGTGCCAGCAGCTTGGCCGAATCCGGGACAGGGGGCAATCAGCCCCAGCATTTT
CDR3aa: CASSLAESGTGGNQPQHF

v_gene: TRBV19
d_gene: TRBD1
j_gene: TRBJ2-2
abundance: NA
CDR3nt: TGTGCCAGTAGGATAAAGGGGACAGCTACTTCCTCCGGTACCGGGGAGCTGTTTTTT
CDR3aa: CASRIKGTATSSGTGELFF

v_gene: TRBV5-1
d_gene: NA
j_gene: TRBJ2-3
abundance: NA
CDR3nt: TGCGCCAGCAGCTGGAACGCGGGAACAGATACGCAGTATTTT
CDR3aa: CASSWNAGTDTQYF

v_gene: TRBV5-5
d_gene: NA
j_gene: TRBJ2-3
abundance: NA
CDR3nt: TGTGCCAGCAGCTTAGGCCCCGCCAGGGGAAACACAGATACGCAGTATTTT
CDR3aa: CASSLGPARGNTDTQYF

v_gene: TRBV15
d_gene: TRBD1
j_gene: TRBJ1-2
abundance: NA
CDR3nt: TGTGCCACCAGCAGCCCGGGACAGGGTGGGGGCTACACCTTC
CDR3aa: CATSSPGQGGGYTF

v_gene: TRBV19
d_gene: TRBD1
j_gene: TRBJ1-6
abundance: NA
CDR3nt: TGTGCCAGTAGTCGAAGAAAGATATTGGACAGGGGGAATTCACCCCTCCACTTT
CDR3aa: CASSRRKILDRGNSPLHF

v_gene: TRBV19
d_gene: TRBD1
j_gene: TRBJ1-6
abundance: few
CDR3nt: TGTGCCAGTAGTTTTAAGACAGGGGCTCAAAATTCACCCCTCCACTTT
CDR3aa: CASSFKTGAQNSPLHF